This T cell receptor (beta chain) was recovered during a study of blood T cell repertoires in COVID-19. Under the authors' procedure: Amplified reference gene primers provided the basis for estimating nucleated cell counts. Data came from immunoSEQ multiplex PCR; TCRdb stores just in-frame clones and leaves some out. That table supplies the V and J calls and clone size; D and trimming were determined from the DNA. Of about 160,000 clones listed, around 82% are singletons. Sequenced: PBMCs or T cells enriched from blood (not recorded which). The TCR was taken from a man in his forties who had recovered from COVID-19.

The CDR3 nucleotides are TGTGCCAGCAGCCTACGGACTAGCGGGGAGGCAGATACGCAGTATTTT. This sequence encodes CASSLRTSGEADTQYF. The chain uses TRBV7-3 and TRBJ2-3, with 12 bases that match TRBD2. The CDR3 has 16 amino acids. CDR1 is SGHTA and CDR2 is FQGTGA in the germline V gene. Trimming took 5 bases from V and 4 from J; bases not matched to a gene: 7.